This entry lists 20 T cell receptor beta chains sequenced from one sample in a study of cytomegalovirus exposure and HLA in healthy donors. PCR amplification relied on 60 Vbeta primers (plus 13 Jbeta primers). The method was immunoSEQ multiplex PCR; TCRdb's version includes in-frame clones alone and lacks a portion of them. The repertoire includes 100,000 to 150,000 clones, less than 80% of them detected once, and 4% sits in the top ten. The specimen sequenced was PBMCs. The receptors derive from a man in his forties in good health and CMV-seropositive.

This clone was seen only once. The chain couples TRBV11-2 to TRBJ1-4; 9 bases fit TRBD1. Germline CDR1 reads SGHAT; CDR2 reads FQNNGV. The CDR3 spans 15 residues. V dropped 4 bases and J dropped 4; count of bases not matched to a gene: 4. CDR3 bases: TGTGCCAGCAGCTATGGGGACAGGGTTAATGAAAAACTGTTTTTT. It specifies CASSYGDRVNEKLFF.

This chain connects TRBV19 to TRBJ1-1, with 8 bases matching TRBD1. Germline lookup yields CDR1 LNHDA and CDR2 SQIVND (reference sequence). The V segment lost 4 bases and the J segment 5 bases; nucleotides outside the gene matches: 6. The CDR3 length is 14 residues. CDR3 residues: CASSTTGGWTEAFF. The CDR3 DNA reads as TGTGCCAGTAGTACCACAGGGGGGTGGACTGAAGCTTTCTTT.

This clone was detected a few times. The chain employs TRBV27 and TRBJ2-1; 11 nucleotides agree with TRBD1. Germline CDR1 is MNHEY and CDR2 is SMNVEV (reference sequence). CDR3 size: 15 residues. V lost 6 bases, J lost 7 bases, and 8 bases stayed unmatched. The CDR3 protein is CASSFGTGGINEQFF. In nucleotides, the CDR3 is TGTGCCAGCAGCTTCGGGACAGGGGGGATAAATGAGCAGTTCTTC.

J is TRBJ2-5 and V is TRBV4-2; 11 bases map to TRBD2. Germline V gene data show CDR1 as LGHNA and CDR2 as YNFKEQ. This CDR3 is 16 amino acids long. The junction had 4 bases not matched to a gene; V was cut back by 0 bases and J by 4 bases. The CDR3 DNA follows: TGTGCCAGCAGCCAAGATGGCGGACTAGCGGGAGAGACCCAGTACTTC. This codes for CASSQDGGLAGETQYF.

This clone has a single count. The chain has TRBV19 and TRBJ1-5; 8 bases fit TRBD1. CDR1 LNHDA and CDR2 SQIVND come from the germline V gene (reference sequence). Trimming took 6 bases from V and 0 from J; bases not matched to a gene: 10. The CDR3 sequence is 17 residues long. In nucleotides, the CDR3 is TGTGCCAGTAGCCTTTGGGGGGGGACAGGTAGCAATCAGCCCCAGCATTTT. It is translated as CASSLWGGTGSNQPQHF.

The chain uses TRBV4-1 and TRBJ2-7, with 9 nucleotides matching TRBD1. V gave up 4 bases and J gave up 2 bases; unmatched junction bases: 3. The CDR3 runs 14 residues. Per the germline V gene, CDR1 is MGHRA and CDR2 is YSYEKL. The CDR3 sequence is CASSRRQGAYEQYF. As DNA, the CDR3 is TGCGCCAGCAGCCGCCGACAGGGGGCCTACGAGCAGTACTTC.

The chain combines TRBV15 with TRBJ2-5; tentative D call: TRBD2 (5 bases). Germline CDR1 LNHNV, CDR2 YYDKDF (reference sequence). Trimming took off 0 bases at V and 1 base at J, with 9 bases between the two ends. This CDR3 is built from 15 residues. The CDR3 bases are TGTGCCACCAGCAGAGATGGGGAGCTCCAAGAGACCCAGTACTTC. Translating gives CATSRDGELQETQYF.

The rearrangement links TRBV30 to TRBJ1-6; TRBD1 matches at 9 bases. The germline gives CDR1 GTSNPN, CDR2 SVGIG (reference sequence). This CDR3 region has 14 residues. J was trimmed by 11 bases and V by 3 bases; bases with no gene match: 8. The CDR3 loop is CAWRFGTGITPLHF. The CDR3 bases are TGTGCCTGGAGATTCGGGACAGGGATTACACCCCTCCACTTT.

The chain carries TRBV5-6 and TRBJ2-3; D unresolved. From germline, CDR1 is SGHDT and CDR2 YYEEEE. The ends were cut back, 4 bases at V and 2 bases at J, with 8 bases in the middle. The CDR3 is 13 residues long. The chain's CDR3 is CASSLVPTDTQYF. The CDR3 DNA reads as TGTGCCAGCAGCCTTGTCCCCACAGATACGCAGTATTTT.

V gene TRBV5-1 combines with J gene TRBJ1-2; TRBD1 is a possible D gene (6 bases). The V end was cut by 3 bases, the J end by 4 bases, with 13 bases between. Looked up from germline, CDR1 is SGHRS and CDR2 is YFSETQ. There are 14 residues in the CDR3. This chain's CDR3 is CASSSGTNSYGYTF. For the CDR3, the DNA is TGCGCCAGCAGCTCTGGGACAAACTCCTATGGCTACACCTTC. The variable domain in full, completed from reference TRBV5-1 and TRBJ1-2, reads KAGVTQTPRYLIKTRGQQVTLSCSPISGHRSVSWYQQTPGQGLQFLFEYFSETQRNKGNFPGRFSGRQFSNSRSEMNVSTLELGDSALYLCASSSGTNSYGYTFGSGTRLTVV.

This clone was seen ten or more times. The V and J genes are TRBV15 and TRBJ1-2; TRBD1 might be the D (5 bases). Germline CDR1 reads LNHNV; CDR2 reads YYDKDF (reference sequence). CDR3 length: 14 amino acids. V shed 3 bases and J shed 6 bases, with 14 bases lying between them. CDR3 coding DNA: TGTGCCACCAGCAGTAGGACATCGGGGGATGGCTACACCTTC. It is translated as CATSSRTSGDGYTF.

The chain carries TRBV18 and TRBJ1-1; 8 bases match TRBD1. The length of the CDR3 is 15 residues. The trim removed 4 bases at V and 1 base at J, leaving 5 bases unmatched. CDR1 and CDR2 (germline): KGHSH, LQKENI. CDR3: CASSQRTGTNTEAFF. DNA for the CDR3: TGTGCCAGCTCACAACGGACAGGGACGAACACTGAAGCTTTCTTT.

This chain joins TRBV9 and TRBJ2-7; TRBD2 aligns across 13 bases. The CDR3 is made up of 16 amino acids. With V trimmed by 3 bases and J by 4 bases, 7 bases remained unmatched. Germline assignment: CDR1 SGDLS and CDR2 YYNGEE. CDR3 sequence: CASSASGTSGIYEQYF. As DNA, the CDR3 is TGTGCCAGCAGCGCCTCCGGGACTAGCGGGATATACGAGCAGTACTTC.

This chain connects TRBV5-1 to TRBJ2-5; 11 bases line up with TRBD1. J was trimmed by 3 bases and V by 4 bases; bases with no gene match: 8. There are 16 residues in the CDR3. CDR1 is SGHRS, CDR2 YFSETQ, per germline. The CDR3 protein is CASSQGTGGIEETQYF. CDR3 DNA sequence: TGCGCCAGCAGCCAAGGGACAGGGGGGATAGAAGAGACCCAGTACTTC. The variable domain in full, completed from reference TRBV5-1 and TRBJ2-5, reads KAGVTQTPRYLIKTRGQQVTLSCSPISGHRSVSWYQQTPGQGLQFLFEYFSETQRNKGNFPGRFSGRQFSNSRSEMNVSTLELGDSALYLCASSQGTGGIEETQYFGPGTRLLVL.

V gene TRBV2 combines with J gene TRBJ1-1; tentative D call: TRBD1 (5 bases). Germline V gene lookup returns CDR1 SNHLY and CDR2 FYNNEI. The length of the CDR3 is 17 residues. V was cut by 8 bases and J by 4 bases, with 26 bases left in between. This chain's CDR3 is CASRAAYPLGGGTEAFF. The DNA of the CDR3 is TGTGCCAGCCGAGCGGCGTATCCTTTGGGGGGGGGCACTGAAGCTTTCTTT.

V and J are TRBV5-1 and TRBJ1-1; tentatively, D is TRBD1 (5 bases). The CDR3 spans 14 residues. The V gene lost 5 bases and the J gene lost 0 bases, with 11 bases spanning the gap. Germline V gene lookup returns CDR1 SGHRS and CDR2 YFSETQ. This chain's CDR3 is CASSSTVLNTEAFF. DNA for the CDR3: TGCGCCAGCAGTTCGACAGTACTGAACACTGAAGCTTTCTTT.

The genes are TRBV15 and TRBJ1-5; TRBD1 matches at 10 bases. The germline gives CDR1 LNHNV, CDR2 YYDKDF (reference sequence). With 3 bases clipped from V and 3 bases from J, the junction kept 5 bases outside the gene matches. CDR3 length equals 16 residues. The CDR3 nucleotides read TGTGCCACCAGCAGTCGACAGGGGGCGGTCAATCAGCCCCAGCATTTT. Translated: CATSSRQGAVNQPQHF.

The chain couples TRBV28 to TRBJ1-1; possible D gene TRBD1, 6 bases. This CDR3 has 14 residues. Trimming pared 7 bases from V and 3 bases from J, leaving 15 bases between. Germline CDR1 MDHEN, CDR2 SYDVKM. CDR3 coding DNA: TGTGCCAGCACCCGGTCAGGGGCTTACACTGAAGCTTTCTTT. Translating gives CASTRSGAYTEAFF.

CDR3 in amino acids: CASSLQGQGHQETQYF. For the CDR3, the DNA is TGTGCCAGCAGCCTCCAGGGACAGGGGCACCAAGAGACCCAGTACTTC. This sequence joins TRBV11-2 and TRBJ2-5; 10 bases align to TRBD1. The V segment lost 5 bases and the J segment 0 bases; nucleotides outside the gene matches: 6. CDR1 and CDR2 from the germline V gene are SGHAT and FQNNGV. The CDR3 runs to 16 residues.

In its sample, this clone was seen once. The chain couples TRBV29-1 to TRBJ1-1, with D hard to call. The CDR3 extends over 14 amino acids. V shed 2 bases and J shed 1 base, with 11 bases lying between them. The V gene's germline CDR1 is SQVTM and CDR2 ANQGSEA. The CDR3 DNA reads TGCAGCGTTGAAACCCCGGGGAGGAACACTGAAGCTTTCTTT. Translating it yields CSVETPGRNTEAFF.